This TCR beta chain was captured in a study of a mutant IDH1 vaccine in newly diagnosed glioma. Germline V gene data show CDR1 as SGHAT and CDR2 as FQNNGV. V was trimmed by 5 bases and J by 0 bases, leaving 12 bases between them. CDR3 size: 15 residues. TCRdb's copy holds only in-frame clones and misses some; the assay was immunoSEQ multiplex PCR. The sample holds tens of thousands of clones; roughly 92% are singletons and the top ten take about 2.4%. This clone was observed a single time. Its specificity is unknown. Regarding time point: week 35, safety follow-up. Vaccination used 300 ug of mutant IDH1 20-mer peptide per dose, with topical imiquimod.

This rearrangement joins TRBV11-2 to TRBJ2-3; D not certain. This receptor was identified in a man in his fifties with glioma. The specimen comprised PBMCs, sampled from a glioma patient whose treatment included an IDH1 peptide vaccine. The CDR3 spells CASSPELGSTDTQYF. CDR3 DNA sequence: TGTGCCAGCAGCCCCGAGTTGGGTAGCACAGATACGCAGTATTTT.